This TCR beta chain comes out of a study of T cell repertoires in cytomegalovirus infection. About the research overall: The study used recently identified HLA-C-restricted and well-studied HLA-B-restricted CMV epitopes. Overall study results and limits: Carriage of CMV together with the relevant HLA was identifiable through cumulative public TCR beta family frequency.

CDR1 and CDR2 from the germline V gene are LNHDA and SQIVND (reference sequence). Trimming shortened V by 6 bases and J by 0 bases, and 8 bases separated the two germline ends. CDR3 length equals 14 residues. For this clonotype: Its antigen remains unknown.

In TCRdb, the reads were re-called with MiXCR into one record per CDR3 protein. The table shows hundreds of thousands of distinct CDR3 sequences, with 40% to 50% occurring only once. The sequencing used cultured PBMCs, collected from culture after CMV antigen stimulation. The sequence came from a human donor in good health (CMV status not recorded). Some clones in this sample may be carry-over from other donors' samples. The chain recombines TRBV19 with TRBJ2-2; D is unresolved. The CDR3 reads CASSTLTNTGELFF. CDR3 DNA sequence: TGTGCCAGTAGCACCCTTACGAACACCGGGGAGCTGTTTTTT.